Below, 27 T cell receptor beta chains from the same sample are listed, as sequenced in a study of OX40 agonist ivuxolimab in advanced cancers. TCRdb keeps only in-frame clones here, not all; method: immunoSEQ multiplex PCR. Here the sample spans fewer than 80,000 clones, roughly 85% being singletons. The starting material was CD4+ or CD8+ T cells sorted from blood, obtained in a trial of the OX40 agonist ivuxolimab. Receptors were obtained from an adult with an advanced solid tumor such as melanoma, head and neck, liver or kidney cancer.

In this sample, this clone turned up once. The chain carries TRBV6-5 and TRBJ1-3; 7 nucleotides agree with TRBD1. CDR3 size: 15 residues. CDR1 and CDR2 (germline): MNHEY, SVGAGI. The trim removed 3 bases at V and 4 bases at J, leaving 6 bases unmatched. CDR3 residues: CASSYDRVGGNTIYF. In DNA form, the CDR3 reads TGTGCCAGCAGTTATGACAGGGTCGGCGGAAACACCATATATTTT.

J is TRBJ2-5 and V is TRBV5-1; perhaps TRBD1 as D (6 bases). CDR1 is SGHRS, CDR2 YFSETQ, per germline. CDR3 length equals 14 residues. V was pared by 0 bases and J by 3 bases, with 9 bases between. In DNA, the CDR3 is TGCGCCAGCAGCTTGGTAGGGGGAAAAGAGACCCAGTACTTC. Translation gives CASSLVGGKETQYF.

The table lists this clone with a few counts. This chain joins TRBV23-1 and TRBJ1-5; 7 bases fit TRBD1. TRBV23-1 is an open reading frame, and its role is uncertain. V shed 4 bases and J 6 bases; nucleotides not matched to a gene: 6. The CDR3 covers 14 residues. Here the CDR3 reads CASSPQGGGQPQHF. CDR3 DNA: TGCGCCAGCAGTCCCCAGGGGGGGGGTCAGCCCCAGCATTTT.

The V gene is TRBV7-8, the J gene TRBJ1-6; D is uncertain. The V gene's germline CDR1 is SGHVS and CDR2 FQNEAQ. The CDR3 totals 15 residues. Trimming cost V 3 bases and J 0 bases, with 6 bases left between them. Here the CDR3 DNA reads TGTGCCAGCAGCTTGGGCGGCTCCTATAATTCACCCCTCCACTTT. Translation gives CASSLGGSYNSPLHF.

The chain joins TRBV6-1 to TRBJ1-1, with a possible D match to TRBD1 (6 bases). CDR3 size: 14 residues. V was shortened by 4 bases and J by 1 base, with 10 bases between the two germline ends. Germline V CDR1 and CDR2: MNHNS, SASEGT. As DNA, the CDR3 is TGTGCCAGCAGTGTACAGGGACAGAACACTGAAGCTTTCTTT. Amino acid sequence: CASSVQGQNTEAFF.

CDR3 region: CASTKGSSGGRGTGELFF. Written as DNA, the CDR3 is TGTGCCAGCACCAAGGGGTCTAGCGGAGGAAGGGGAACCGGGGAGCTGTTTTTT. The chain is built from TRBV9 and TRBJ2-2, with 7 nucleotides matching TRBD2. J lost 5 bases, V lost 6 bases, and 19 bases had no gene match. There are 18 residues in the CDR3. Germline values: CDR1 SGDLS, CDR2 YYNGEE. The complete variable domain, with remaining parts taken from reference TRBV9 and TRBJ2-2, reads DSGVTQTPKHLITATGQRVTLRCSPRSGDLSVYWYQQSLDQGLQFLIQYYNGEERAKGNILERFSAQQFPDLHSELNLSSLELGDSALYFCASTKGSSGGRGTGELFFGEGSRLTVL.

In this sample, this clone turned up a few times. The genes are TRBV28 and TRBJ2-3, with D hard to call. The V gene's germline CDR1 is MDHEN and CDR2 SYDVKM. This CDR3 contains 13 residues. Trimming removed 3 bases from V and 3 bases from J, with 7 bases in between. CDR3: CASSFRKTDTQYF. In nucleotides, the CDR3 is TGTGCCAGCAGTTTTAGAAAGACAGATACGCAGTATTTT.

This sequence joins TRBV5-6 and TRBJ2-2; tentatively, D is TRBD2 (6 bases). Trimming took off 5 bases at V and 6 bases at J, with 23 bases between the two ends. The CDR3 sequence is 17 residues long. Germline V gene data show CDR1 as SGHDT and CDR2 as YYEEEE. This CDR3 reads CASRIKTAGKRAGELFF. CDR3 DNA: TGTGCCAGCAGGATCAAGACGGCGGGGAAGCGGGCCGGGGAGCTGTTTTTT.

The CDR3 nucleotides are TGTGCCAGCAGCTTGACCGATTATAATTCACCCCTCCACTTT. Residues: CASSLTDYNSPLHF. The V gene is TRBV5-4, the J gene TRBJ1-6; no definite D call. In germline, CDR1 is SGHNT, CDR2 YYREEE (reference sequence). This CDR3 contains 14 residues. V lost 1 base and J lost 4, with 6 bases in between.

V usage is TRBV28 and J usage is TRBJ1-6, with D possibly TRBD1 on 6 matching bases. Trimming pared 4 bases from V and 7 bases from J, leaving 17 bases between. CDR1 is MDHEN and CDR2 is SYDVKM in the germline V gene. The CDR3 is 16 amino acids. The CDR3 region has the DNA TGTGCCAGCAGTTCCCCAGGGGAGGTTGACAATTCACCCCTCCACTTT. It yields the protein CASSSPGEVDNSPLHF.

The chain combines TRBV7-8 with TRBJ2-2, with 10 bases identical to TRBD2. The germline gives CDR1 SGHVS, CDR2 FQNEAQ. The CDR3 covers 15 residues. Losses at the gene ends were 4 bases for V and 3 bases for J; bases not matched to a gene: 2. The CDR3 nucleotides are TGTGCCAGCAGCTCCAGCGGGGGGGACACCGGGGAGCTGTTTTTT. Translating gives CASSSSGGDTGELFF.

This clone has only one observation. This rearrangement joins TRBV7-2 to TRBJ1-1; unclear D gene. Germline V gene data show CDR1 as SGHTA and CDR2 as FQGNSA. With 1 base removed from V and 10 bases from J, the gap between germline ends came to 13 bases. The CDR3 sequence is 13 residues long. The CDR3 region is CASSLDSRTVAFF. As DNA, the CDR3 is TGTGCCAGCAGCTTAGATTCGCGCACGGTAGCTTTCTTT.

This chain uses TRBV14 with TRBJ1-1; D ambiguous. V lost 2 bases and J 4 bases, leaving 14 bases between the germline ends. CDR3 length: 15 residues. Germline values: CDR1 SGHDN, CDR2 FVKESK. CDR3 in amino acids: CASSQTYSGGTEAFF. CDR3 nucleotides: TGTGCCAGCAGCCAAACTTACTCGGGAGGCACTGAAGCTTTCTTT.

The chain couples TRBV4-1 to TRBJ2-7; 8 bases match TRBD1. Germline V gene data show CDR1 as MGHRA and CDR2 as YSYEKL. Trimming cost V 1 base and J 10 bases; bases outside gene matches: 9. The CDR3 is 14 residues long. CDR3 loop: CASSQGQGTIYQYF. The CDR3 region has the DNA TGCGCCAGCAGCCAAGGACAGGGGACGATATACCAGTACTTC.

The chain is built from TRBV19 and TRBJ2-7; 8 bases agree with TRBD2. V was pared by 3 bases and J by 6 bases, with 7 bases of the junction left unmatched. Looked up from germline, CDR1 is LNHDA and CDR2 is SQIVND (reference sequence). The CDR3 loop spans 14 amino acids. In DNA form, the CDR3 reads TGTGCCAGTAGTATCACGGCGGGGGGAGGCGAGCAGTACTTC. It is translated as CASSITAGGGEQYF.

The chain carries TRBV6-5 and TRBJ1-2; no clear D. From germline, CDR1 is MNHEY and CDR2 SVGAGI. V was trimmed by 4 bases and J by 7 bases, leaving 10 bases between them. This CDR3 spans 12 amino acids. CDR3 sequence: CASSSVLGGYTF. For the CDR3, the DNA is TGTGCCAGCAGTTCAGTCCTGGGTGGCTACACCTTC.

CDR3 DNA: TGTGCCAGCAGTGTCAGGTACTCCTACGAGCAGTACTTC. Protein sequence: CASSVRYSYEQYF. This sequence joins TRBV27 and TRBJ2-7; D unclear. The germline CDR1 and CDR2 sequences are MNHEY and SMNVEV (reference sequence). V was pared by 5 bases and J by 0 bases, with 8 bases between. CDR3 length equals 13 residues.

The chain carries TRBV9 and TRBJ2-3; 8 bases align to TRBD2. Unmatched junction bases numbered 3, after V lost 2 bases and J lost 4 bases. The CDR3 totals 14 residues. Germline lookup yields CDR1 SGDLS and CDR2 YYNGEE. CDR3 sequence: CASSVNGGADTQYF. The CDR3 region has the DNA TGTGCCAGCAGCGTCAACGGGGGGGCAGATACGCAGTATTTT.

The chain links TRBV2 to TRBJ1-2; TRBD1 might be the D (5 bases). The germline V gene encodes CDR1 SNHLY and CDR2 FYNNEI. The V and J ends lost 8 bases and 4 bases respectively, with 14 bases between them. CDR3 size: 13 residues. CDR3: CASRSGTLYGYTF. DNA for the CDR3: TGTGCCAGCCGTTCCGGGACGCTCTATGGCTACACCTTC.

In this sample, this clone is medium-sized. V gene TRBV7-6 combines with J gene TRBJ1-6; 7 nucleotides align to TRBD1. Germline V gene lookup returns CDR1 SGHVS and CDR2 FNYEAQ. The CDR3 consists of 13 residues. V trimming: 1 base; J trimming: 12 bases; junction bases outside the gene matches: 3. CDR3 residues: CASSLGQGEPLHF. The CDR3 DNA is TGTGCCAGCAGCTTAGGTCAGGGGGAACCCCTCCACTTT.

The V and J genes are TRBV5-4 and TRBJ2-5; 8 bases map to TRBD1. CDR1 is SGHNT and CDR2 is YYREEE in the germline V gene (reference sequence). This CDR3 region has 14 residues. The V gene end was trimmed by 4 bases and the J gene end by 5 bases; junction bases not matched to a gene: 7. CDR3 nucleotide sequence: TGTGCCAGCAGCATACAGGGGGGAGGCGAGACCCAGTACTTC. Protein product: CASSIQGGGETQYF.

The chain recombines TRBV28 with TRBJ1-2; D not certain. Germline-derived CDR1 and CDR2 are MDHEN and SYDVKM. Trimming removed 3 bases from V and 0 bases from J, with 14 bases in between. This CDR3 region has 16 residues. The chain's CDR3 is CASSLPEGLSNYGYTF. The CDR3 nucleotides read TGTGCCAGCAGTTTGCCGGAAGGCCTTTCTAACTATGGCTACACCTTC.

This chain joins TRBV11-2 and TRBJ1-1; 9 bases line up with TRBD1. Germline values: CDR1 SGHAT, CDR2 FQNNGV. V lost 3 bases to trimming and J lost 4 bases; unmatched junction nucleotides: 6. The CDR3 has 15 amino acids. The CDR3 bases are TGTGCCAGCAGCTTGGAATGGGGACAGGGCACTGAAGCTTTCTTT. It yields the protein CASSLEWGQGTEAFF. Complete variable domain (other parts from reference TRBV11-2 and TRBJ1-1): EAGVAQSPRYKIIEKRQSVAFWCNPISGHATLYWYQQILGQGPKLLIQFQNNGVVDDSQLPKDRFSAERLKGVDSTLKIQPAKLEDSAVYLCASSLEWGQGTEAFFGQGTRLTVV.

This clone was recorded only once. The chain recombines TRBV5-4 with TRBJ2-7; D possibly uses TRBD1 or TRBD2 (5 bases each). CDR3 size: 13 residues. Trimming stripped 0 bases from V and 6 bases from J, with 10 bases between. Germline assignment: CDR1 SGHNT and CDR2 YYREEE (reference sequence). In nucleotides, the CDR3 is TGTGCCAGCAGCTTGGGAGGGCAGGGCGAGCAGTACTTC. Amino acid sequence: CASSLGGQGEQYF.

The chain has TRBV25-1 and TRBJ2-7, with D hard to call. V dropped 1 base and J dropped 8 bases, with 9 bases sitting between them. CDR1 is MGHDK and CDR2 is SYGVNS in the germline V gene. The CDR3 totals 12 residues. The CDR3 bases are TGTGCCAGCAGTGAATTTGTCGAGAAGCAGTACTTC. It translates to CASSEFVEKQYF.

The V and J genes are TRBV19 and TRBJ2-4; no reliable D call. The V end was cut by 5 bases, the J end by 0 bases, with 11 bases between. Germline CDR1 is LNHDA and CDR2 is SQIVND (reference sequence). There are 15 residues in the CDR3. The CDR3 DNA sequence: TGTGCCAGTAGTCCGTGGACGGCAGCCAAAAACATTCAGTACTTC. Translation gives CASSPWTAAKNIQYF.

The CDR3 bases are TGTGCCACCAGCAGAGGGGCAGGGGTTCAGCCCCAGCATTTT. This gives the protein CATSRGAGVQPQHF. The chain employs TRBV15 and TRBJ1-5, with TRBD1 as a possible D gene (6 bases). CDR3 length: 14 residues. Germline values: CDR1 LNHNV, CDR2 YYDKDF (reference sequence). V was clipped by 1 base and J by 6 bases, with 10 bases between them.